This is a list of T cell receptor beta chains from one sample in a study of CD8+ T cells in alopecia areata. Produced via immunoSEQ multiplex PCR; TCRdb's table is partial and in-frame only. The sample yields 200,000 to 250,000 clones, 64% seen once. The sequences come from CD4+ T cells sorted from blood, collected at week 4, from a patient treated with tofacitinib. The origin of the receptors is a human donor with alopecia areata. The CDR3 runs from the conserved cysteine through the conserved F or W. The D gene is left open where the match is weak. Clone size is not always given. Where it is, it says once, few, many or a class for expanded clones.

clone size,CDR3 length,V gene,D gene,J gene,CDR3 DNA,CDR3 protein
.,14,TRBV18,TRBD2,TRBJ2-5,TGTGCCAGCTCACCACCAAGCGGGGCTGGGACCCAGTACTTC,CASSPPSGAGTQYF
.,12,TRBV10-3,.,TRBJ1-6,TGTGCCATCAGAACAGGGAATTCACCCCTCCACTTT,CAIRTGNSPLHF
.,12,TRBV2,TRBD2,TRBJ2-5,TGTGCCAGCAAAGGGGAGGGGGAGACCCAGTACTTC,CASKGEGETQYF
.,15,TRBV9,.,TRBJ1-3,TGTGCCAGCAGCGCCTACTCAGGGACAGGAAACACCATATATTTT,CASSAYSGTGNTIYF
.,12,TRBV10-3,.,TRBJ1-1,TGTGCCATCAAGGAGGAGAACACTGAAGCTTTCTTT,CAIKEENTEAFF
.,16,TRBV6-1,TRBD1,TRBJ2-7,TGTGCCAGCAGTGGTATCGGACAGGGGGCTTTGTACGAGCAGTACTTC,CASSGIGQGALYEQYF
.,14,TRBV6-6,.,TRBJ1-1,TGTGCCAGCAGTTACGAAGAGGGGAACACTGAAGCTTTCTTT,CASSYEEGNTEAFF
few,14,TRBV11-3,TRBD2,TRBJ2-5,TGTGCCAGCAGCCCTTCGGGGGGGGGAGAGACCCAGTACTTC,CASSPSGGGETQYF
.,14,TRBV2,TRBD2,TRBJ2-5,TGTGCCAGCAAGGGCGGGGGGACGGAAGAGACCCAGTACTTC,CASKGGGTEETQYF
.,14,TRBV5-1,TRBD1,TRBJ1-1,TGCGCCAGCAGCTCTAATCAGGGGGCTCTGGAAGCTTTCTTT,CASSSNQGALEAFF
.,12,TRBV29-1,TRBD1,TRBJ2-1,TGCAGCGGGTCCCGGGACAGCAATGAGCAGTTCTTC,CSGSRDSNEQFF
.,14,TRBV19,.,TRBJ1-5,TGTGCCAGTAGTTCCGACAGATTCAATCAGCCCCAGCATTTT,CASSSDRFNQPQHF
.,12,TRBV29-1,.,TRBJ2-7,TGCAGCATCGAGGCAGGGTCCCACGAGCAGTACTTC,CSIEAGSHEQYF
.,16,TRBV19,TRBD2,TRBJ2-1,TGTGCCAGCGCCCCCGGGGGACTAGCGGGGGGGAAGGAGCAGTTCTTC,CASAPGGLAGGKEQFF
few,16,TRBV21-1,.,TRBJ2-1,TGTGCCAGCAGCAAAGAGGGGTCTAGCGGTTACAATGAGCAGTTCTTC,CASSKEGSSGYNEQFF
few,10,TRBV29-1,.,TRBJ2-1,TGCAGCGCCCTGGAGGCATGGCAGTTCTTC,CSALEAWQFF
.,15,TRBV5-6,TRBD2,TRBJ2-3,TGTGCCAGCAGCTTCCGGGGGGGCGTCGTAGATACGCAGTATTTT,CASSFRGGVVDTQYF
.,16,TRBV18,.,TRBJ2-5,TGTGCCAGCTCCCCCAGGAGGGAGTCCCCACAAGAGACCCAGTACTTC,CASSPRRESPQETQYF
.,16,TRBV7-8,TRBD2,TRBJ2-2,TGTGCCAGCAGAGAAGGACTAGCGGGGAACACCGGGGAGCTGTTTTTT,CASREGLAGNTGELFF
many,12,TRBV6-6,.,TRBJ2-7,TGTGCCAGCAGGGAGGGGGCCTACGAGCAGTACTTC,CASREGAYEQYF